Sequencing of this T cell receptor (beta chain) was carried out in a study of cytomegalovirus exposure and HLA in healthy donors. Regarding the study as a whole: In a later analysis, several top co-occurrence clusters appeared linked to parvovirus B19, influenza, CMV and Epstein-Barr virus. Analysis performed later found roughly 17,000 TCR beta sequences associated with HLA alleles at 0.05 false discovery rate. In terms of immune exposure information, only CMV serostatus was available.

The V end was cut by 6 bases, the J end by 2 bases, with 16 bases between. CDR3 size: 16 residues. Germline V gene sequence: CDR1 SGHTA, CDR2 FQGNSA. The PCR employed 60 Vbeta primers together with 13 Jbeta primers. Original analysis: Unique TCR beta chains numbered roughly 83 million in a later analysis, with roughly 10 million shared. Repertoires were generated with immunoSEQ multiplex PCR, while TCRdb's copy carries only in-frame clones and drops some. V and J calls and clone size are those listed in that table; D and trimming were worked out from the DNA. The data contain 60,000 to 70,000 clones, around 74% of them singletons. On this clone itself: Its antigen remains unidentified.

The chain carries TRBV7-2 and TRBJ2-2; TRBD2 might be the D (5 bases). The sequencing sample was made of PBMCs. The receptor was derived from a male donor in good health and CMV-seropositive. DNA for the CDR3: TGTGCCAGCAGTACGAGGGAATTCCTTAACACCGGGGAGCTGTTTTTT. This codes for CASSTREFLNTGELFF.